These 30 T cell receptor beta chains originate from one sample sequenced in a study of T-cell memory formation after mild COVID-19 (dated by TCRdb to the early 2020s). Libraries were constructed by 5' RACE. Instrument used: Illumina NovaSeq 6000. Through fastp at Q25 and MiXCR, TCRdb rebuilt clones from the public reads, retaining in-frame beta chains. Each entry merges the rows of one CDR3 protein and shows their most common DNA and genes. The sample profile shows hundreds of thousands of distinct CDR3 sequences; around 16% of them were found once. The ten largest clones represent about 7.5% of the sample. Sequencing input: PBMCs or a T cell subset sorted from them (not recorded which). The receptors stem from an adult woman who had mild COVID-19 (a few samples of this study predate the infection). The sample titles of this study are shuffled in the database, so cell type and time point are left out; the donor was told from shared clones.

This chain links TRBV7-9 with TRBJ2-5; perhaps D is TRBD1 or TRBD2 (5 bases each). The CDR3 runs to 13 residues. Trimming removed 7 bases from V and 4 bases from J, with 13 bases in between. The germline V gene encodes CDR1 SEHNR and CDR2 FQNEAQ (reference sequence). CDR3 in amino acids: CASTTRGVETQYF. DNA of the CDR3: TGTGCCAGCACCACGAGGGGTGTAGAGACCCAGTACTTC.

The chain combines TRBV7-9 with TRBJ2-1; tentative D call: TRBD2 (5 bases). V was shortened by 4 bases and J by 7 bases, with 17 bases between the two germline ends. Germline V gives CDR1 SEHNR, CDR2 FQNEAQ (reference sequence). This CDR3 comprises 15 residues. The CDR3 DNA reads as TGTGCCAGCAGCTCCCTAAGCGGTCTAGGGAATGAGCAGTTCTTC. It specifies CASSSLSGLGNEQFF.

This chain joins TRBV12-3 or TRBV12-4 and TRBJ1-1; unclear D gene. This CDR3 region has 13 residues. Trimming shortened V by 5 bases and J by 7 bases, and 14 bases separated the two germline ends. CDR3 coding DNA: TGTGCCAGCAGTCGCCCCTGGACGCGTGAAGCTTTCTTT. Translated, it gives CASSRPWTREAFF.

This chain links TRBV27 with TRBJ1-3; D is unresolved. The CDR3 length is 13 residues. V was cut by 7 bases and J by 7 bases, with 14 bases left in between. The germline V gene has CDR1 MNHEY and CDR2 SMNVEV (reference sequence). The CDR3 DNA reads TGTGCCAGCACCCGGGGAGGACGTAACACCATATATTTT. Its protein product is CASTRGGRNTIYF.

The chain employs TRBV18 and TRBJ2-2; D ambiguous. The CDR3 is made up of 14 amino acids. Germline lookup yields CDR1 KGHSH and CDR2 LQKENI. Trimming shortened V by 0 bases and J by 7 bases, and 9 bases separated the two germline ends. The CDR3 DNA follows: TGTGCCAGCTCACCACCGGCGCGTGGCGGGGAGCTGTTTTTT. It translates to CASSPPARGGELFF.

This clonotype was counted a few times. The chain uses TRBV12-3 or TRBV12-4 and TRBJ2-1; 10 nucleotides align to TRBD2. Germline trimming cut 4 bases from V and 0 bases from J; bases unmatched to any gene: 12. There are 19 residues in the CDR3. CDR3: CASSSGTSDWGLSYNEQFF. DNA of the CDR3: TGTGCCAGCAGTTCCGGGACTAGCGATTGGGGACTCTCCTACAATGAGCAGTTCTTC.

This clonotype was found a few times. The rearrangement joins TRBV5-1 to TRBJ2-2, with TRBD1 matching over 7 bases. The J segment lost 3 bases and the V segment lost 0 bases, leaving 5 bases of the junction unmatched. The CDR3 covers 16 residues. Germline CDR1 SGHRS, CDR2 YFSETQ. The CDR3 region has the DNA TGCGCCAGCAGCTTGGCCCAGGGGGTGGACACCGGGGAGCTGTTTTTT. Its protein product is CASSLAQGVDTGELFF.

The chain links TRBV25-1 to TRBJ1-2, with 9 nucleotides matching TRBD1. J was trimmed by 8 bases and V by 2 bases; bases with no gene match: 12. This CDR3 comprises 16 residues. Germline V lookup: CDR1 MGHDK, CDR2 SYGVNS. The CDR3 region has the DNA TGTGCCAGCAGTGAACCTCCTGGGACAGGGACGGGGGGCTACACCTTC. Its translation is CASSEPPGTGTGGYTF.

CDR3 DNA sequence: TGTGCCAGCTCACCGGCGGGCCAAGCCACAGATACGCAGTATTTT. Translating gives CASSPAGQATDTQYF. The chain carries TRBV18 and TRBJ2-3, with a possible D match to TRBD2 (5 bases). The CDR3 totals 15 residues. The germline V and J ends were trimmed by 3 bases and 2 bases, with 12 bases remaining between them. The V gene's germline CDR1 is KGHSH and CDR2 LQKENI.

This clonotype was seen only a few times. V and J are TRBV6-2 or TRBV6-3 and TRBJ2-3; 7 bases map to TRBD1. Germline values: CDR1 MNHEY, CDR2 SVGEGT. This CDR3 has 14 amino acids. Trimming cost V 6 bases and J 4 bases; bases outside gene matches: 7. CDR3 residues: CASRGQTIADTQYF. The CDR3 nucleotides read TGTGCCAGCAGGGGACAGACGATAGCAGATACGCAGTATTTT.

V is TRBV10-3 and J is TRBJ1-3; D remains unclear. The CDR3 length is 14 residues. With 2 bases removed from V and 0 bases from J, the gap between germline ends came to 5 bases. The germline V gene encodes CDR1 ENHRY and CDR2 SYGVKD. This CDR3 reads CAISEPSSGNTIYF. As DNA, the CDR3 is TGTGCCATCAGTGAGCCGTCCTCTGGAAACACCATATATTTT.

The chain combines TRBV7-9 with TRBJ1-2; TRBD1 agrees at 8 bases. Germline-derived CDR1 and CDR2 are SEHNR and FQNEAQ (reference sequence). CDR3 size: 14 residues. V lost 5 bases and J lost 7; bases outside the gene matches: 9. Here the CDR3 reads CASSRLTGESGYTF. The CDR3 coding sequence is TGTGCCAGCAGCCGATTGACAGGGGAAAGTGGCTACACCTTC. The whole variable domain, remainder taken from reference TRBV7-9 and TRBJ1-2, is DTGVSQNPRHKITKRGQNVTFRCDPISEHNRLYWYRQTLGQGPEFLTYFQNEAQLEKSRLLSDRFSAERPKGSFSTLEIQRTEQGDSAMYLCASSRLTGESGYTFGSGTRLTVV.

This clonotype has more than one count but fewer than ten. The rearrangement joins TRBV7-6 to TRBJ2-5; D gene ambiguous. V was cut by 1 base and J by 4 bases, with 10 bases left in between. CDR1 and CDR2 (germline): SGHVS, FNYEAQ. The CDR3 is 14 residues long. The CDR3, as DNA: TGTGCCAGCAGCTTAGAAGCAGTATCAGAGACCCAGTACTTC. This gives the protein CASSLEAVSETQYF.

V usage is TRBV7-3 and J usage is TRBJ2-3, with D possibly TRBD1 on 5 matching bases. The V end lost 5 bases, the J end lost 10 bases, and 16 bases lay between the germline ends. The CDR3 extends over 13 amino acids. Germline values: CDR1 SGHTA, CDR2 FQGTGA. CDR3 residues: CASSPDPGKAQYF. In DNA, the CDR3 is TGTGCCAGCAGCCCCGACCCAGGGAAGGCGCAGTATTTT.

The chain recombines TRBV7-9 with TRBJ2-3, with no clear D. The germline CDR1 and CDR2 sequences are SEHNR and FQNEAQ (reference sequence). The CDR3 sequence is 12 residues long. V lost 5 bases to trimming and J lost 6 bases, with 9 bases between them. The CDR3 reads CASSAQGDTQYF. As DNA, the CDR3 is TGTGCCAGCAGCGCCCAAGGGGATACGCAGTATTTT.

The J gene is TRBJ2-5, the V gene TRBV12-3 or TRBV12-4, with TRBD1 as a possible D gene (6 bases). Trimming left V 2 bases short and J 4 bases short, with 11 bases between. The CDR3 has 14 residues. The CDR3 coding sequence is TGTGCCAGCAGTTTACGTACAGGGCCAGAGACCCAGTACTTC. Protein sequence: CASSLRTGPETQYF.

This chain joins TRBV7-9 and TRBJ1-1, with 8 bases lining up with TRBD1. The CDR3 has 15 residues. The V gene end was trimmed by 1 base and the J gene end by 3 bases; junction bases not matched to a gene: 4. Germline values: CDR1 SEHNR, CDR2 FQNEAQ (reference sequence). CDR3 in amino acids: CASSLEAGGHTEAFF. The CDR3 nucleotides are TGTGCCAGCAGCTTAGAGGCAGGGGGCCACACTGAAGCTTTCTTT. The full variable domain, its missing parts supplied by reference TRBV7-9 and TRBJ1-1, is DTGVSQNPRHKITKRGQNVTFRCDPISEHNRLYWYRQTLGQGPEFLTYFQNEAQLEKSRLLSDRFSAERPKGSFSTLEIQRTEQGDSAMYLCASSLEAGGHTEAFFGQGTRLTVV.

V gene TRBV14 combines with J gene TRBJ2-1; the match to TRBD2 covers 9 bases. In germline, CDR1 is SGHDN, CDR2 FVKESK. This CDR3 is 17 amino acids long. Trimming removed 1 base from V and 7 bases from J; junction bases left unmatched: 11. The CDR3 spells CASSQVAGGLHVNEQFF. CDR3 coding DNA: TGTGCCAGCAGCCAAGTGGCGGGAGGGCTTCACGTAAATGAGCAGTTCTTC.

J is TRBJ2-7 and V is TRBV3-1; the D is unclear. Germline V CDR1 and CDR2: LGHDT, YNNKEL (reference sequence). The CDR3 runs to 14 residues. Trimming stripped 4 bases from V and 3 bases from J, with 13 bases between. CDR3 loop: CASSLDRAYYEQYF. The CDR3 DNA sequence: TGTGCCAGCAGCCTAGACCGGGCATACTACGAGCAGTACTTC.

This clonotype has more than one count but fewer than ten. The CDR3 DNA follows: TGTGCCAGCAAGGGCCCGGCAACAGATACGCAGTATTTT. The encoded protein is CASKGPATDTQYF. The chain employs TRBV7-3 and TRBJ2-3; D remains ambiguous. The CDR3 loop spans 13 amino acids. Germline V gene sequence: CDR1 SGHTA, CDR2 FQGTGA. Trimming stripped 7 bases from V and 3 bases from J, with 11 bases between. Combining the CDR3 with reference TRBV7-3 and TRBJ2-3 gives the whole variable domain GAGVSQTPSNKVTEKGKYVELRCDPISGHTALYWYRQSLGQGPEFLIYFQGTGAADDSGLPNDRFFAVRPEGSVSTLKIQRTERGDSAVYLCASKGPATDTQYFGPGTRLTVL.

The chain recombines TRBV5-1 with TRBJ2-1, with D uncertain. Between the trimmed V and J ends, which lost 4 bases and 10 bases, there was a span of 12 bases. The V gene's germline CDR1 is SGHRS and CDR2 YFSETQ. This CDR3 is built from 12 residues. Written as DNA, the CDR3 is TGCGCCAGCAGCCGCCCCCCTATGGAGCAGTTCTTC. Translated: CASSRPPMEQFF.

The chain uses TRBV29-1 and TRBJ2-7; TRBD2 aligns across 7 bases. V lost 0 bases to trimming and J lost 1 base; unmatched junction nucleotides: 3. CDR1 SQVTM and CDR2 ANQGSEA come from the germline V gene. The CDR3 runs to 14 residues. The CDR3 DNA follows: TGCAGCGTTGAAGATCGAGCGGGGTCCTACGAGCAGTACTTC. Its protein product is CSVEDRAGSYEQYF.

This clonotype was found a few times. The chain couples TRBV15 to TRBJ2-3, with 8 bases that match TRBD1. Germline assignment: CDR1 LNHNV and CDR2 YYDKDF (reference sequence). This CDR3 is built from 15 residues. V dropped 1 base and J dropped 0; count of bases not matched to a gene: 0. The CDR3 DNA follows: TGTGCCACCAGCAGAGGGGACAGGAGCACAGATACGCAGTATTTT. Its translation: CATSRGDRSTDTQYF.

Of note for this clonotype: Relative to the germline gene, one junction end is altered; a read error may explain this. V is TRBV12-3 or TRBV12-4 and J is TRBJ1-5, with D possibly matching TRBD1 (6 bases). This CDR3 spans 16 amino acids. In DNA form, the CDR3 reads TGTGCCAGCAGTTTCGATCTTCGGACAGCAGATCATCCCCAGCATTTT. Its protein is CASSFDLRTADHPQHF.

This clonotype was seen only a few times. The rearrangement joins TRBV11-2 to TRBJ2-5; TRBD1 matches 7 bases. Germline CDR1 reads SGHAT; CDR2 reads FQNNGV. V was clipped by 5 bases and J by 2 bases; unmatched bases: 11. The CDR3 covers 16 residues. This chain's CDR3 is CASSVKTGWAQETQYF. The DNA of the CDR3 is TGTGCCAGCAGCGTAAAGACAGGGTGGGCGCAAGAGACCCAGTACTTC.

This rearrangement joins TRBV24-1 to TRBJ2-4; D may be TRBD2 (5 bases). Trimming pared 4 bases from V and 8 bases from J, leaving 11 bases between. The CDR3 extends over 13 amino acids. The germline gives CDR1 KGHDR, CDR2 SFDVKD. CDR3 residues: CATSDPTSYIQYF. CDR3 DNA sequence: TGTGCCACCAGTGACCCTACTAGTTACATTCAGTACTTC.

The genes are TRBV30 and TRBJ1-2; D unresolved. CDR1 is GTSNPN, CDR2 SVGIG, per germline (reference sequence). The CDR3 is 15 residues long. Trimming removed 2 bases from V and 4 bases from J, with 17 bases in between. CDR3 DNA sequence: TGTGCCTGGAGTAGTCAAATGAGTCCTTTCTATGGCTACACCTTC. Amino acids: CAWSSQMSPFYGYTF. The full variable domain, its missing parts supplied by reference TRBV30 and TRBJ1-2, is SQTIHQWPATLVQPVGSPLSLECTVEGTSNPNLYWYRQAAGRGLQLLFYSVGIGQISSEVPQNLSASRPQDRQFILSSKKLLLSDSGFYLCAWSSQMSPFYGYTFGSGTRLTVV.

This sequence joins TRBV7-3 and TRBJ2-1, with TRBD1 matching over 9 bases. The junction had 9 bases not matched to a gene; V was cut back by 6 bases and J by 6 bases. There are 15 residues in the CDR3. Germline-derived CDR1 and CDR2 are SGHTA and FQGTGA. The CDR3 loop is CASSLRTGGSNEQFF. The CDR3 nucleotides are TGTGCCAGCAGTCTGAGAACAGGGGGCTCCAATGAGCAGTTCTTC. The entire variable domain, with the rest obtained from reference TRBV7-3 and TRBJ2-1, is as follows: GAGVSQTPSNKVTEKGKYVELRCDPISGHTALYWYRQSLGQGPEFLIYFQGTGAADDSGLPNDRFFAVRPEGSVSTLKIQRTERGDSAVYLCASSLRTGGSNEQFFGPGTRLTVL.

This clonotype was counted only a few times. The V and J genes are TRBV2 and TRBJ2-7; 10 bases align to TRBD1. Germline loops: CDR1 SNHLY, CDR2 FYNNEI. This CDR3 has 16 residues. V gave up 4 bases and J gave up 13 bases; unmatched junction bases: 19. Here the CDR3 reads CASSVRLGTGAQKTYF. The CDR3, as DNA: TGTGCCAGCAGTGTTAGACTGGGGACAGGGGCCCAAAAGACTTACTTC.

V usage is TRBV15 and J usage is TRBJ1-2; D gene unclear. The germline gives CDR1 LNHNV, CDR2 YYDKDF (reference sequence). Trimming took 4 bases from V and 1 from J, leaving 19 bases between them. This CDR3 is 17 amino acids long. The CDR3 nucleotides are TGTGCCACCAGCACCGACACGGCCCCTACGCATAACTATGGCTACACCTTC. As protein: CATSTDTAPTHNYGYTF. Supplemented by reference TRBV15 and TRBJ1-2, the full variable domain reads DAMVIQNPRYQVTQFGKPVTLSCSQTLNHNVMYWYQQKSSQAPKLLFHYYDKDFNNEADTPDNFQSRRPNTSFCFLDIRSPGLGDTAMYLCATSTDTAPTHNYGYTFGSGTRLTVV.